This T cell receptor (beta chain) was profiled in a study of blood T cell repertoires in COVID-19. Study context: Some COVID-19 samples were acute and others convalescent; all came from the United States, Italy and Spain. T cells, B-cell-depleted T cells, or PBMCs provided the cDNA or gDNA that served as material.

The CDR3 has 14 amino acids. V was shortened by 8 bases and J by 4 bases, with 17 bases between the two germline ends. CDR1 is MNHEY, CDR2 SVGAGI, per germline. In the authors' workflow: Estimates of nucleated cell counts were drawn from the amplification of reference gene primers. Data came from immunoSEQ multiplex PCR; TCRdb stores just in-frame clones and leaves some out. That table gives V, J and clone size, and the DNA gave D and trimming. Among about 150,000 clones listed, about 88% were seen once. The chain recombines TRBV6-5 with TRBJ1-2; D is uncertain. The sequenced sample was peripheral blood. The receptor's source is a human donor with COVID-19, enrolled during active disease. The donor label of this sample is uncertain. This chain's CDR3 is CASVMSAETYGYTF. Here the CDR3 DNA reads TGTGCCAGCGTCATGTCAGCGGAAACCTATGGCTACACCTTC.